Below, 11 T cell receptor beta chains from the same sample are listed, as sequenced in a study of blood T cell repertoires in COVID-19. Assay used: immunoSEQ multiplex PCR; TCRdb lists only in-frame clones, some missing. Among approximately 76,000 clones, around nine tenths were seen once, and the ten largest hold about 2.1%. Sequencing input: peripheral blood. These TCRs come from a woman aged 55-70 years with acute or convalescent COVID-19.

This chain uses TRBV28 with TRBJ1-4; D ambiguous. Germline V gene lookup returns CDR1 MDHEN and CDR2 SYDVKM. The CDR3 has 12 amino acids. The V end was cut by 3 bases, the J end by 8 bases, with 7 bases between. The CDR3 here is CASSFSVEKLFF. The DNA for the CDR3 is TGTGCCAGCAGTTTTTCCGTGGAAAAACTGTTTTTT.

This clone was seen once. J is TRBJ1-6 and V is TRBV7-9, with D maybe TRBD1 (5 bases). V was trimmed by 3 bases and J by 8 bases, leaving 20 bases between them. CDR3 length: 17 amino acids. Germline V gene data show CDR1 as SEHNR and CDR2 as FQNEAQ (reference sequence). CDR3 nucleotide sequence: TGTGCCAGCAGCTTCGCCTGGGGGGTTCATAAGGATTCACCCCTCCACTTT. Protein product: CASSFAWGVHKDSPLHF.

The chain links TRBV19 to TRBJ2-7, with 9 nucleotides matching TRBD2. Germline V gives CDR1 LNHDA, CDR2 SQIVND (reference sequence). V lost 4 bases, J lost 2 bases, and 3 bases stayed unmatched. The CDR3 consists of 14 residues. In DNA, the CDR3 is TGTGCCAGTAGTACTAGCGGGATGGCCTACGAGCAGTACTTC. It yields the protein CASSTSGMAYEQYF.

The chain recombines TRBV30 with TRBJ1-2; 9 nucleotides line up with TRBD1. V trimming: 2 bases; J trimming: 8 bases; junction bases outside the gene matches: 3. The CDR3 runs to 12 residues. Germline CDR1 and CDR2: GTSNPN and SVGIG (reference sequence). The CDR3 sequence: CAWSFTGGGYTF. The CDR3 DNA sequence: TGTGCCTGGAGTTTTACAGGGGGCGGCTACACCTTC.

The genes are TRBV20-1 and TRBJ2-7, with TRBD2 matching 10 bases. The CDR3 extends over 15 amino acids. Germline trimming cut 3 bases from V and 1 base from J; bases unmatched to any gene: 6. Germline values: CDR1 DFQATT, CDR2 SNEGSKA (reference sequence). CDR3 amino acids: CSASPAAGGSYEQYF. The CDR3 region has the DNA TGCAGTGCTAGTCCGGCAGCGGGGGGGTCCTACGAGCAGTACTTC.

V usage is TRBV15 and J usage is TRBJ2-5; 9 positions match TRBD2. Germline CDR1 and CDR2: LNHNV and YYDKDF (reference sequence). V lost 3 bases and J lost 2; bases outside the gene matches: 4. The CDR3 runs to 15 residues. In DNA, the CDR3 is TGTGCCACCAGCAGGCGAAGCGGGGGGCAAGAGACCCAGTACTTC. As protein: CATSRRSGGQETQYF.

The chain uses TRBV5-6 and TRBJ1-4; D not certain. The CDR3 is 14 amino acids. Per the germline V gene, CDR1 is SGHDT and CDR2 is YYEEEE. V lost 2 bases and J 7 bases, leaving 12 bases between the germline ends. The chain's CDR3 is CASSFPGMGEKLFF. CDR3 nucleotides: TGTGCCAGCAGCTTCCCGGGGATGGGTGAAAAACTGTTTTTT.

The chain recombines TRBV5-4 with TRBJ2-7; weak D call: TRBD2 (6 bases). Trimming left V 0 bases short and J 3 bases short, with 16 bases between. Germline lookup yields CDR1 SGHNT and CDR2 YYREEE (reference sequence). This CDR3 region has 16 residues. CDR3 DNA sequence: TGTGCCAGCAGCTTGGGGGGCGGGGCTATAGGCTACGAGCAGTACTTC. Its protein is CASSLGGGAIGYEQYF.

The chain joins TRBV5-6 to TRBJ2-7, with 16 bases that match TRBD2. With V trimmed by 4 bases and J by 4 bases, 11 bases remained unmatched. CDR1 and CDR2 from the germline V gene are SGHDT and YYEEEE. The CDR3 is 18 residues long. For the CDR3, the DNA is TGTGCCAGCAGCGGGACTAGCGGGGGGGCCGGCATAAGGTACGAGCAGTACTTC. Encoded protein: CASSGTSGGAGIRYEQYF.

This clone was seen a handful of times. CDR3 in amino acids: CASSPGRGTLSNTEAFF. In DNA form, the CDR3 reads TGCGCCAGCAGCCCTGGGCGGGGAACCCTTTCGAACACTGAAGCTTTCTTT. The chain has TRBV4-3 and TRBJ1-1; unclear D gene. Germline CDR1 reads LGHNA; CDR2 reads YSLEER. Between the trimmed V and J ends, which lost 4 bases and 1 base, there was a span of 19 bases. The CDR3 extends over 17 amino acids.

This clone was counted a few times. The gene calls are TRBV9 and TRBJ2-1, with TRBD2 as a possible D gene (6 bases). Looked up from germline, CDR1 is SGDLS and CDR2 is YYNGEE. The CDR3 sequence is 16 residues long. The V gene lost 3 bases and the J gene lost 0 bases, with 13 bases spanning the gap. The CDR3 sequence is CASSDRFGSSYNEQFF. In nucleotides, the CDR3 is TGTGCCAGCAGCGACCGGTTCGGGAGCTCCTACAATGAGCAGTTCTTC.